This T cell receptor beta chain was identified in a study of blood T cells in healthy people across ages. This clonotype was detected only a few times. The donors, aged about 6 to 100, were healthy Caucasians from Russia. For the second PCR, which ran for roughly 7 to 11 cycles, a sample-barcoded 5' primer and a J-beta primer mix were used. In TCRdb, the 5' RACE reads were re-called with MiXCR into one record per CDR3 protein. Of 1.5 million to 2 million distinct CDR3 sequences listed, roughly 27% are singletons. V was clipped by 4 bases and J by 6 bases, with 15 bases between them. Germline CDR1 reads SGHRS; CDR2 reads YFSETQ. The CDR3 has 14 residues.

This chain uses TRBV5-1 with TRBJ2-3; tentatively, D is TRBD2 (6 bases). Sequencing was done on a sample of blood. This receptor was taken from a woman in her 30s in good health. In nucleotides, the CDR3 is TGCGCCAGCAGCCCGGGACTTCAGCTGGATACGCAGTATTTT. Amino acid sequence: CASSPGLQLDTQYF.